This TCR beta chain was sequenced in a study of shared clonotypes between healthy human individuals. Germline CDR1 is LGHNA and CDR2 is YNFKEQ. This CDR3 has 15 residues. The germline V and J ends were trimmed by 1 base and 3 bases, with 13 bases remaining between them. Bulk PBMC genomic DNA spanned ten immunoSEQ deep plates. Sequenced by immunoSEQ multiplex PCR; TCRdb stores in-frame clones only, minus some. The sample yields 450,000 to 500,000 clones, roughly 80% seen once. The sequence was obtained from a woman between 40 and 55 years old in good health. Some clones in this sample may be carry-over from other donors' samples. The sample was PBMCs. The chain combines TRBV4-2 with TRBJ2-7; unclear D gene. The CDR3 DNA follows: TGTGCCAGCAGCCAAGGGGCAAGGGCGGACTACGAGCAGTACTTC. It codes for CASSQGARADYEQYF.